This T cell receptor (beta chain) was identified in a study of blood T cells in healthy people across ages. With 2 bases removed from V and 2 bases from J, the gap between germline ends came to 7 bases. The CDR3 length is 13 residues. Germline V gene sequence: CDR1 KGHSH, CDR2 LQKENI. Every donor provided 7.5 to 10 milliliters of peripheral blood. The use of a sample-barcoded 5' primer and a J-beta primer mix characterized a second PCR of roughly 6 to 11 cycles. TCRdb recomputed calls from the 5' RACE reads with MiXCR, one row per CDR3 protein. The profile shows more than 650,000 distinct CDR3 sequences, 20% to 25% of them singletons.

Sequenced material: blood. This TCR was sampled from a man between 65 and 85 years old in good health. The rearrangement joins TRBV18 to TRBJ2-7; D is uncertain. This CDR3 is CASSPADTYEQYF. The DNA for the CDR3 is TGTGCCAGCTCACCAGCAGATACCTACGAGCAGTACTTC.